A single sample is the source of the 27 T cell receptor beta chains below, sequenced in a study of control samples from healthy donors and cancer patients. Here immunoSEQ multiplex PCR was the method, and the copy in TCRdb shows in-frame clones only, minus some. The sample lists under 200,000 clones, 80% to 95% occurring once. What was sequenced was blood. The receptors originated from a woman aged 30 to 39 in good health.

The V call is TRBV6-5, the J call TRBJ1-1; no reliable D call. The germline V gene has CDR1 MNHEY and CDR2 SVGAGI. The CDR3 sequence is 13 residues long. V lost 0 bases to trimming and J lost 4 bases, with 6 bases between them. The CDR3 DNA follows: TGTGCCAGCAGTTACTCCAGCTCCACTGAAGCTTTCTTT. Translating gives CASSYSSSTEAFF.

This clone has more than one count but fewer than ten. This chain connects TRBV4-1 to TRBJ1-4; D might be TRBD1 (6 bases). Germline loops: CDR1 MGHRA, CDR2 YSYEKL. The CDR3 loop spans 14 amino acids. The V end was cut by 4 bases, the J end by 8 bases, with 14 bases between. CDR3 amino acids: CASSPTGAAEKLFF. CDR3 nucleotide sequence: TGCGCCAGCAGCCCCACGGGGGCCGCGGAAAAACTGTTTTTT.

V gene TRBV7-9 combines with J gene TRBJ2-3; 8 bases are shared with TRBD2. From germline, CDR1 is SEHNR and CDR2 FQNEAQ (reference sequence). CDR3 size: 16 residues. V dropped 0 bases and J dropped 2; count of bases not matched to a gene: 4. The CDR3 DNA is TGTGCCAGCAGCTTAGCGGCGGGAGGATTCACAGATACGCAGTATTTT. It is translated as CASSLAAGGFTDTQYF.

The chain links TRBV6-2 or TRBV6-3 to TRBJ2-2; D is possibly TRBD1 or TRBD2 (5 bases each). V was clipped by 2 bases and J by 4 bases, with 8 bases between them. This CDR3 has 14 residues. In germline, CDR1 is MNHEY, CDR2 SVGEGT. CDR3 in DNA: TGTGCCAGCAGTTACGAAGGGACCACCGGGGAGCTGTTTTTT. Amino acids: CASSYEGTTGELFF.

V is TRBV5-6 and J is TRBJ2-3; the match to TRBD2 covers 15 bases. Germline values: CDR1 SGHDT, CDR2 YYEEEE. The CDR3 has 17 amino acids. The junction had 7 bases not matched to a gene; V was cut back by 4 bases and J by 4 bases. CDR3 residues: CASSAGLAGGSSDTQYF. The CDR3 bases are TGTGCCAGCAGCGCAGGACTAGCGGGAGGGTCTTCAGATACGCAGTATTTT. Supplemented by reference TRBV5-6 and TRBJ2-3, the full variable domain reads DAGVTQSPTHLIKTRGQQVTLRCSPKSGHDTVSWYQQALGQGPQFIFQYYEEEERQRGNFPDRFSGHQFPNYSSELNVNALLLGDSALYLCASSAGLAGGSSDTQYFGPGTRLTVL.

J is TRBJ2-7 and V is TRBV5-1, with D perhaps TRBD1 or TRBD2 (5 bases each). V gave up 1 base and J gave up 5 bases, with 10 bases separating them. This CDR3 is 13 amino acids long. Germline V CDR1 and CDR2: SGHRS, YFSETQ. This CDR3 is CASSLWDANEQYF. CDR3 bases: TGCGCCAGCAGCTTGTGGGACGCCAACGAGCAGTACTTC.

V is TRBV14 and J is TRBJ1-6; no firm D call. Looked up from germline, CDR1 is SGHDN and CDR2 is FVKESK. The CDR3 sequence is 12 residues long. V lost 2 bases, J lost 8 bases, and 4 bases lay in between. The CDR3 sequence is CASSQQDSPLHF. CDR3 nucleotide sequence: TGTGCCAGCAGCCAACAGGATTCACCCCTCCACTTT. Drawing the rest from reference TRBV14 and TRBJ1-6, the complete variable domain is EAGVTQFPSHSVIEKGQTVTLRCDPISGHDNLYWYRRVMGKEIKFLLHFVKESKQDESGMPNNRFLAERTGGTYSTLKVQPAELEDSGVYFCASSQQDSPLHFGNGTRLTVT.

The chain carries TRBV28 and TRBJ2-7, with D possibly being TRBD1 or TRBD2 (6 bases each). Per germline, CDR1 MDHEN and CDR2 SYDVKM. The V gene lost 2 bases and the J gene lost 5 bases, with 16 bases spanning the gap. This CDR3 has 15 amino acids. The CDR3 is CASSLKSGARNEQYF. The CDR3 DNA is TGTGCCAGCAGTTTAAAATCGGGGGCGCGAAACGAGCAGTACTTC.

This clone appeared a single time. The CDR3 DNA sequence: TGCGCCAGCAGCTTATGGGACGGCCAAGAGACCCAGTACTTC. Residues: CASSLWDGQETQYF. The chain links TRBV5-1 to TRBJ2-5; possibly TRBD1 or TRBD2 for D (5 bases each). Germline values: CDR1 SGHRS, CDR2 YFSETQ. V was trimmed by 2 bases and J by 1 base, leaving 9 bases between them. The CDR3 length is 14 residues.

V and J are TRBV28 and TRBJ1-2; D ambiguous. V lost 6 bases and J 8 bases, leaving 7 bases between the germline ends. Germline V gives CDR1 MDHEN, CDR2 SYDVKM. This CDR3 spans 10 amino acids. The CDR3: CASRAGGYTF. In nucleotides, the CDR3 is TGTGCCAGCAGGGCCGGGGGCTACACCTTC.

The chain carries TRBV28 and TRBJ1-2; 7 bases map to TRBD1. The CDR3 sequence is 16 residues long. The J segment lost 0 bases and the V segment lost 7 bases, leaving 11 bases of the junction unmatched. CDR1 is MDHEN and CDR2 is SYDVKM in the germline V gene. The CDR3 DNA follows: TGTGCCAGCAACGGAATCCGGGACAGCGCTAACTATGGCTACACCTTC. Encoded protein: CASNGIRDSANYGYTF.

The chain couples TRBV2 to TRBJ2-1; 9 positions match TRBD2. Germline assignment: CDR1 SNHLY and CDR2 FYNNEI. V gave up 8 bases and J gave up 2 bases; unmatched junction bases: 10. The CDR3 is 16 amino acids. In DNA, the CDR3 is TGTGCCAGCTTAAGGACTAGCGTTCCCCCCTACAATGAGCAGTTCTTC. This encodes CASLRTSVPPYNEQFF.

The chain links TRBV28 to TRBJ1-5, with 8 bases identical to TRBD1. CDR3 length equals 14 residues. After removal of 4 bases from V and 6 bases from J, the junction contained 5 bases not matched to a gene. CDR1 and CDR2 from the germline V gene are MDHEN and SYDVKM. The CDR3 bases are TGTGCCAGCAGTTCACCAGGGGGCGTTCAGCCCCAGCATTTT. Translating it yields CASSSPGGVQPQHF.

V usage is TRBV2 and J usage is TRBJ1-4; D remains ambiguous. Trimming left V 8 bases short and J 5 bases short, with 12 bases between. This CDR3 has 13 residues. Per germline, CDR1 SNHLY and CDR2 FYNNEI. The CDR3 region has the DNA TGTGCCAGCGACTGGCGAGGGAATGAAAAACTGTTTTTT. Translating gives CASDWRGNEKLFF.

The table lists this clone with a count of one. This chain links TRBV6-6 with TRBJ2-7; no clear D. Per germline, CDR1 MNHNY and CDR2 SVGAGI (reference sequence). The CDR3 has 12 amino acids. Trimming cost V 7 bases and J 0 bases, with 7 bases left between them. The CDR3 spells CASIDNSYEQYF. For the CDR3, the DNA is TGTGCCAGCATCGACAACTCCTACGAGCAGTACTTC.

The gene calls are TRBV5-1 and TRBJ2-7; D is possibly TRBD2 (6 bases). Deletions cut 0 bases from V and 3 bases from J, with 13 bases between. Germline CDR1 is SGHRS and CDR2 is YFSETQ. The CDR3 extends over 15 amino acids. In DNA form, the CDR3 reads TGCGCCAGCAGCTTGGCGGGGGACGCTTACTACGAGCAGTACTTC. As protein: CASSLAGDAYYEQYF.

This chain uses TRBV6-2 or TRBV6-3 with TRBJ2-5; the D gene is possibly TRBD1 (6 bases). The germline CDR1 and CDR2 sequences are MNHEY and SVGEGT. The length of the CDR3 is 14 residues. Trimming cost V 2 bases and J 5 bases, with 12 bases left between them. CDR3 bases: TGTGCCAGCAGTTACCAGGGGTTAAGGGAGACCCAGTACTTC. Translation gives CASSYQGLRETQYF.

The rearrangement uses TRBV5-4 and TRBJ2-5, with TRBD2 matching over 13 bases. V dropped 2 bases and J dropped 8; count of bases not matched to a gene: 6. This CDR3 spans 15 amino acids. Germline values: CDR1 SGHNT, CDR2 YYREEE (reference sequence). CDR3 nucleotide sequence: TGTGCCAGCAGCTTCGAACTAGCGGGAGGGGGAACCCAGTACTTC. It translates to CASSFELAGGGTQYF.

V and J are TRBV3-1 (or the pseudogene TRBV3-2) and TRBJ1-5; D is unclear. This CDR3 has 16 amino acids. The germline V and J ends were trimmed by 0 bases and 3 bases, with 12 bases remaining between them. Per the germline V gene, CDR1 is LGHDT and CDR2 is YNNKEL (reference sequence). CDR3 in DNA: TGTGCCAGCAGCCAAGATGTTGGCGGAAACAATCAGCCCCAGCATTTT. The encoded protein is CASSQDVGGNNQPQHF.

In nucleotides, the CDR3 is TGTGCCAGCAGTTTAAGGGGCCAAAACATTCAGTACTTC. It translates to CASSLRGQNIQYF. V and J are TRBV27 and TRBJ2-4; TRBD1 is a possible D gene (5 bases). From germline, CDR1 is MNHEY and CDR2 SMNVEV (reference sequence). The CDR3 runs 13 residues. V lost 2 bases and J 5 bases, leaving 7 bases between the germline ends.

The chain is built from TRBV28 and TRBJ1-1; TRBD1 aligns across 7 bases. The CDR3 length is 14 residues. Germline CDR1 MDHEN, CDR2 SYDVKM. V shed 7 bases and J 6 bases; nucleotides not matched to a gene: 11. The CDR3 loop is CASTPGQAYAEAFF. The DNA for the CDR3 is TGTGCCAGCACCCCCGGACAGGCGTACGCTGAAGCTTTCTTT.

The V and J genes are TRBV7-9 and TRBJ1-6; tentative D call: TRBD1 (5 bases). The CDR3 consists of 14 residues. Germline CDR1 SEHNR, CDR2 FQNEAQ (reference sequence). Trimming pared 6 bases from V and 5 bases from J, leaving 11 bases between. The CDR3 DNA follows: TGTGCCAGCAGATTCGACAGCGATAATTCACCCCTCCACTTT. It codes for CASRFDSDNSPLHF.

The V gene is TRBV28, the J gene TRBJ1-2; D may be TRBD1 (6 bases). This CDR3 contains 15 residues. The V end lost 8 bases, the J end lost 2 bases, and 18 bases lay between the germline ends. CDR1 and CDR2 from the germline V gene are MDHEN and SYDVKM. DNA for the CDR3: TGTGCCAGCGCCACACTACAGGGCTTCAACTATGGCTACACCTTC. Translation gives CASATLQGFNYGYTF.

V usage is TRBV7-6 and J usage is TRBJ2-7; TRBD1 matches at 7 bases. Trimming at V came to 0 bases and at J to 6 bases, leaving 2 bases not matched to a gene. The CDR3 runs 13 residues. The germline gives CDR1 SGHVS, CDR2 FNYEAQ. Here the CDR3 reads CASSLAGTVEQYF. The CDR3 DNA sequence: TGTGCCAGCAGCTTAGCCGGGACAGTCGAGCAGTACTTC.

CDR3 amino acids: CASRDRPYGYTF. For the CDR3, the DNA is TGTGCCAGCAGGGACAGGCCCTATGGCTACACCTTC. V gene TRBV6-5 combines with J gene TRBJ1-2; 7 positions match TRBD1. V shed 6 bases and J 4 bases; nucleotides not matched to a gene: 2. Germline lookup yields CDR1 MNHEY and CDR2 SVGAGI. The CDR3 spans 12 residues.

This clone was detected only a few times. The chain links TRBV7-2 to TRBJ1-5; D is unclear. Germline CDR1 SGHTA, CDR2 FQGNSA. This CDR3 region has 14 residues. Trimming pared 1 base from V and 9 bases from J, leaving 13 bases between. The CDR3 DNA follows: TGTGCCAGCAGCTTAGGCCCACAAGGGTTGCCCCAGCATTTT. Translation: CASSLGPQGLPQHF.

The genes are TRBV4-3 and TRBJ2-1; 13 nucleotides match TRBD2. This CDR3 is built from 16 residues. Germline V CDR1 and CDR2: LGHNA, YSLEER. V shed 4 bases and J 8 bases; nucleotides not matched to a gene: 8. In DNA, the CDR3 is TGCGCCAGCAGCCCAACCGGGACTAGCGGGACGTATGAGCAGTTCTTC. It encodes CASSPTGTSGTYEQFF.